The T cell receptor beta chain under discussion was sequenced for a study of cytomegalovirus exposure and HLA in healthy donors. PCR amplification relied on 60 Vbeta primers (plus 13 Jbeta primers). The table came from immunoSEQ multiplex PCR; TCRdb's copy has only in-frame clones and leaves some out. This table holds more than 150,000 clones, 60% to 85% found once. As regards this clone: No antigen is known for it.

CDR3 length: 13 residues. V lost 3 bases and J lost 1, with 5 bases in between. Germline CDR1 is SEHNR and CDR2 is FQNEAQ (reference sequence). Study results and caveats: Evidence from a later analysis indicated that most CMV-associated TCR beta chains looked HLA-restricted. With later analysis, a missense DCLRE1C variant became linked to TCR beta V- and J-gene trimming.

The chain recombines TRBV7-9 with TRBJ2-3; D is undetermined. The sequencing sample was made of PBMCs. This clonotype was sampled from a girl aged 5-17 years in good health and CMV-seropositive. DNA of the CDR3: TGTGCCAGCAGCTTCTACGGCACAGATACGCAGTATTTT. Translating it yields CASSFYGTDTQYF.